These T cell receptor beta chains were read from a single sample in a study of T cell clusters in autoimmune cytopenias. TCRdb derives one entry per CDR3 protein from the multiplex PCR reads, leaving out DNA. The repertoire table contains 5,500 to 6,500 distinct CDR3 sequences. The data were also submitted as part of a second study, on T cell repertoires in aging, cancer and after chemotherapy.

Material: peripheral blood. Receptors were obtained from a human donor in good health. The CDR3 runs from the conserved cysteine through the conserved F or W. Size tells how often a clone was seen (once, few, many) or the class of an expanded clone, and some rows leave it out.

size	J	length	V	CDR3
medium-sized	TRBJ2-3	18	TRBV5-1	CASSLASGYSRITDTQYF
-	TRBJ2-5	16	TRBV7-2	CASSPVWRQEGETQYF
-	TRBJ2-3	13	TRBV7-2	CASRGPSTDTQYF
medium-sized	TRBJ1-6	13	TRBV6-5	CASRPSHNSPLHF
-	TRBJ1-1	12	TRBV12-3/TRBV12-4	CASSLITAEAFF
-	TRBJ1-6	14	TRBV10-3	CAISEGQGNSPLHF
-	TRBJ2-7	14	TRBV7-2	CASSTDALGYEQYF
-	TRBJ1-1	14	TRBV6-6	CASSRDSSNTEAFF
-	TRBJ2-2	16	TRBV15	CATSRALAGGTGELFF
medium-sized	TRBJ1-2	15	TRBV30	CAWKFYDRVGVGYTF
-	TRBJ2-2	16	TRBV12-3/TRBV12-4	CASSSRLGANTGELFF
medium-sized	TRBJ2-3	16	TRBV29-1	CSVEGEETSGTDTQYF
-	TRBJ2-6	14	TRBV11-1	CASRTISGANVLTF
medium-sized	TRBJ2-3	18	TRBV19	CASSLGLAGDTSTDTQYF
-	TRBJ1-2	13	TRBV27	CASSSAAIYGYTF
medium-sized	TRBJ1-2	16	TRBV19	CASRTYRQSIPYGYTF
medium-sized	TRBJ1-1	13	TRBV6-5	CASSYRVDTEAFF
-	TRBJ2-7	18	TRBV19	CASSTRPATSGRTYEQYF
-	TRBJ1-2	16	TRBV20-1	CSARKPGTGENYGYTF
medium-sized	TRBJ2-1	13	TRBV27	CASSFSGFNEQFF
medium-sized	TRBJ2-1	16	TRBV19	CASSIGWGANYNEQFF
-	TRBJ1-1	16	TRBV15	CATSKFSLGLNTEAFF
-	TRBJ2-7	14	TRBV6-2/TRBV6-3	CASSDSGTGYEQYF
medium-sized	TRBJ1-6	13	TRBV29-1	CSVDRDYNSPLHF
large	TRBJ2-3	15	TRBV29-1	CSVEALAGVLDTQYF
medium-sized	TRBJ2-7	14	TRBV19	CASTPDRGRREQYF
-	TRBJ2-2	17	TRBV10-3	CAISEGQLTSLAGELFF
medium-sized	TRBJ1-5	14	TRBV5-5	CASSLESGEQPQHF
medium-sized	TRBJ1-6	15	TRBV30	CAWSVIRARDSPLHF
-	TRBJ1-4	18	TRBV4-3	CASSQAPGTGQRNEKLFF
medium-sized	TRBJ1-2	11	TRBV27	CASWGRPGYTF
-	TRBJ1-1	14	TRBV12-3/TRBV12-4	CASTADRVNTEAFF
-	TRBJ1-1	14	TRBV7-2	CASSFGTQNTEAFF
-	TRBJ2-7	14	TRBV7-2	CASSLYSGFVEQYF
medium-sized	TRBJ1-4	13	TRBV6-5	CASSWTGKEKLFF
medium-sized	TRBJ1-5	12	TRBV15	CATSSELRPQHF
medium-sized	TRBJ2-2	16	TRBV10-3	CAISESTGGKTGELFF
medium-sized	TRBJ2-7	16	TRBV6-5	CASQIAGTSGPYEQYF
-	TRBJ1-5	13	TRBV12-3/TRBV12-4	CASSFRDNQPQHF
-	TRBJ1-5	13	TRBV4-3	CASSQDLNQPQHF
-	TRBJ1-5	14	TRBV12-3/TRBV12-4	CASRDRGLGQPQHF
-	TRBJ2-5	15	TRBV5-4	CASSPGLAGQETQYF
-	TRBJ2-5	13	TRBV7-6	CASSPPSQETQYF
-	TRBJ1-5	19	TRBV27	CASSLVGTGVPAGNQPQHF
-	TRBJ2-5	18	TRBV7-9	CASSTPWTSGSLRETQYF
-	TRBJ2-4	16	TRBV13	CASSDRQGIFYNEQYF
medium-sized	TRBJ2-7	15	TRBV6-5	CASRFQRESSYEQYF
-	TRBJ2-5	13	TRBV10-3	CAISSGLQETQYF
-	TRBJ2-1	13	TRBV6-6	CASSPAGHNEQFF
-	TRBJ2-5	14	TRBV11-1	CASSPDRTDETQYF
-	TRBJ2-3	14	TRBV28	CASSLSPGGHTQYF
medium-sized	TRBJ1-1	15	TRBV6-5	CASSTRQGMNTEAFF
-	TRBJ1-1	13	TRBV7-9	CASRRQSTTEAFF
-	TRBJ2-1	11	TRBV12-3/TRBV12-4	CASSPRGEQFF